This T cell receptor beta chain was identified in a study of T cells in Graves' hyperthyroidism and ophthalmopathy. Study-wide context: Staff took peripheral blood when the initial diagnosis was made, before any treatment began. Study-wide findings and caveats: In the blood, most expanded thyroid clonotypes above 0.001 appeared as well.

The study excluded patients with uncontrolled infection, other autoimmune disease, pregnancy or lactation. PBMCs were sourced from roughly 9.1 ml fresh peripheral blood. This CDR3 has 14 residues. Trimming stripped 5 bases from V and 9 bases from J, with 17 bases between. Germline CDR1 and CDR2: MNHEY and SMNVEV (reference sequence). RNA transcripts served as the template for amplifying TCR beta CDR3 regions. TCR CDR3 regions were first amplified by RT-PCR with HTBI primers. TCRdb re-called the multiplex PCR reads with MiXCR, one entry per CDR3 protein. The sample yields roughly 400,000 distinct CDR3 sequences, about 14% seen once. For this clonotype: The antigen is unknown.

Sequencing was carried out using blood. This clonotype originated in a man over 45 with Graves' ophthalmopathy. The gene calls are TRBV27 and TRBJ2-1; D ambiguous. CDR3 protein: CASSLGRGVGEQFF. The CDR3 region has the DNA TGTGCCAGCAGTCTGGGCCGTGGGGTGGGTGAGCAGTTCTTC.